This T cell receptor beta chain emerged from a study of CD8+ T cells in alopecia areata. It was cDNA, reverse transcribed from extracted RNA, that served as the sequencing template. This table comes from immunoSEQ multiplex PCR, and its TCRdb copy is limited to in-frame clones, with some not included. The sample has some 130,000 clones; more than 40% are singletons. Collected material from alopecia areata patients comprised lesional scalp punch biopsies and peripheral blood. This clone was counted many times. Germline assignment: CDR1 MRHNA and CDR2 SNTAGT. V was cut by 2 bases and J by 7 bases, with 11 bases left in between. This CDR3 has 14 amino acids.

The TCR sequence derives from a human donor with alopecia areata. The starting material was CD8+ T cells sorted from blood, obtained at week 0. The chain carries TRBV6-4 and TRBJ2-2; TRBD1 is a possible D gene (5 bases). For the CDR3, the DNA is TGTGCCAGCAGTGACGCGCAGGGTGGCGGGGAGCTGTTTTTT. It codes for CASSDAQGGGELFF.